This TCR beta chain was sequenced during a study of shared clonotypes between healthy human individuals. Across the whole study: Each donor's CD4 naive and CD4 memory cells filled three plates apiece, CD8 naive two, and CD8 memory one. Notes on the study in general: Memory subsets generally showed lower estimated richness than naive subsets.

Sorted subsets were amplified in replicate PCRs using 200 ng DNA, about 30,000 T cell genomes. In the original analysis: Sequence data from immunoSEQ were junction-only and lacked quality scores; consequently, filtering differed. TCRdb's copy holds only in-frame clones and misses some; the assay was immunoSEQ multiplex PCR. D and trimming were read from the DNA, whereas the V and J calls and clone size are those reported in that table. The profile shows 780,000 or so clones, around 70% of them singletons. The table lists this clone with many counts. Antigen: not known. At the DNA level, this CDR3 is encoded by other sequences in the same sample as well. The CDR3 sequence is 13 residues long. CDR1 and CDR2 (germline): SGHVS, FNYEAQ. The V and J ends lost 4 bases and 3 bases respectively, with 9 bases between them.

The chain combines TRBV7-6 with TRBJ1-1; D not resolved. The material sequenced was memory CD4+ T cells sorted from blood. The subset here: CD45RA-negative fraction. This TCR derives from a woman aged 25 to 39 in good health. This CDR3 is CASSSQRDTEAFF. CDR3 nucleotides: TGTGCCAGCAGCTCACAGCGGGACACTGAAGCTTTCTTT.